Below, 25 T cell receptor beta chains from the same sample are listed, as sequenced in a study of Graves' ophthalmopathy and Graves' hyperthyroidism. RNA transcripts provided the template for amplifying TCR beta CDR3 regions. HTBI primers were employed in first-round RT-PCR, then a second-round multiplex PCR followed. Each CDR3 protein gets one entry after TCRdb re-called the multiplex PCR reads with MiXCR. The repertoire holds over a million distinct CDR3 sequences, with approximately 35% as singletons. The specimen sequenced was peripheral blood or thyroid tissue (not recorded which). The receptors shown here come from an adult man with Graves' hyperthyroidism.

This clonotype was seen many times. The rearrangement uses TRBV7-8 and TRBJ1-5; D is ambiguous. Trimming took 1 base from V and 2 from J, leaving 21 bases between them. CDR1 is SGHVS, CDR2 FQNEAQ, per germline. The CDR3 covers 19 residues. The CDR3 nucleotides read TGTGCCAGCAGCTTAGATGGCGCTGGCGGTCTAGTCGGCAATCAGCCCCAGCATTTT. It encodes CASSLDGAGGLVGNQPQHF.

This clonotype has at least ten counts. The genes are TRBV7-2 and TRBJ1-5; D perhaps matches TRBD1 (6 bases). The length of the CDR3 is 15 residues. Germline V gene sequence: CDR1 SGHTA, CDR2 FQGNSA. V dropped 1 base and J dropped 4 bases, with 11 bases sitting between them. The CDR3 DNA is TGTGCCAGCAGCTTAGAGGGGGGGAATAATCAGCCCCAGCATTTT. It is translated as CASSLEGGNNQPQHF.

This clonotype has a count of ten or more. The chain carries TRBV7-9 and TRBJ2-5; TRBD1 is a possible D gene (6 bases). The CDR3 length is 16 residues. Germline V gene data show CDR1 as SEHNR and CDR2 as FQNEAQ (reference sequence). V lost 4 bases, J lost 0 bases, and 15 bases lay in between. CDR3 sequence reads: CASSYQPDSHQETQYF. CDR3 DNA sequence: TGTGCCAGCAGCTACCAACCGGACAGCCACCAAGAGACCCAGTACTTC.

This clonotype was detected only a few times. The chain employs TRBV7-9 and TRBJ2-7, with 14 bases lining up with TRBD2. The CDR3 consists of 18 residues. Germline V gene data show CDR1 as SEHNR and CDR2 as FQNEAQ (reference sequence). J gave up 2 bases and V 1 base, and 7 bases lay outside the gene matches. CDR3 coding DNA: TGTGCCAGCAGCTTAGTAGGACTAGCGGGGGGTCCCGCCTACGAGCAGTACTTC. This translates into CASSLVGLAGGPAYEQYF.

A note on this clonotype: Lacking the conserved final phenylalanine or tryptophan, this CDR3 likely reflects a read error. The limits of the CDR3 on the DNA are not certain, so only TCRdb's listed CDR3 is given. The chain couples TRBV11-2 to TRBJ2-2; the D segment call TRBD2 is taken from the table without a DNA check. CDR1 and CDR2 from the germline V gene are SGHAT and FQNNGV. The CDR3 numbers 17 amino acids, ends counted. CDR3 in amino acids: CASSQDRKAHLHRGAVV.

This clonotype was recorded many times. This chain joins TRBV24-1 and TRBJ2-6; D is ambiguous. This CDR3 region has 15 residues. Trimming cost V 9 bases and J 1 base, with 12 bases left between them. Germline CDR1 is KGHDR and CDR2 is SFDVKD. CDR3 in DNA: TGTGCCACCGTGGGCATTCCATCTGGGGCCAACGTCCTGACTTTC. Protein product: CATVGIPSGANVLTF.

This clonotype was picked up a small number of times. In DNA, the CDR3 is TGTGCCAGCAACCTAGGGACGCATGGAAACACCATATATTTT. Translation: CASNLGTHGNTIYF. The V and J genes are TRBV7-2 and TRBJ1-3; tentatively, D is TRBD1 (5 bases). CDR3 length: 14 amino acids. Between the trimmed V and J ends, which lost 7 bases and 3 bases, there was a span of 13 bases. Germline-derived CDR1 and CDR2 are SGHTA and FQGNSA.

This clonotype came up a few times. CDR3 residues: CATSRGEDSGANVLTF. The CDR3 DNA follows: TGTGCCACCAGCAGAGGGGAGGACTCTGGGGCCAACGTCCTGACTTTC. J is TRBJ2-6 and V is TRBV15, with a possible D match to TRBD2 (6 bases). V dropped 1 base and J dropped 0 bases, with 7 bases sitting between them. This CDR3 spans 16 amino acids. Germline lookup yields CDR1 LNHNV and CDR2 YYDKDF (reference sequence).

Ten or more counts support this clonotype. The V gene is TRBV20-1, the J gene TRBJ1-1; D not resolved. CDR3 size: 13 residues. V was pared by 3 bases and J by 8 bases, with 16 bases between. Per germline, CDR1 DFQATT and CDR2 SNEGSKA (reference sequence). The CDR3 reads CSASLESTVEAFF. The DNA for the CDR3 is TGCAGTGCTAGTCTTGAATCGACGGTAGAAGCTTTCTTT.

The chain links TRBV20-1 to TRBJ1-6; 10 bases are shared with TRBD1. Trimming at V came to 3 bases and at J to 9 bases, leaving 8 bases not matched to a gene. In germline, CDR1 is DFQATT, CDR2 SNEGSKA (reference sequence). This CDR3 comprises 15 residues. The CDR3 sequence is CSASPRQGAGSPLHF. The CDR3 nucleotides read TGCAGTGCTAGCCCCCGACAGGGGGCGGGTTCACCCCTCCACTTT.

The sample holds many counts of this clonotype. The rearrangement joins TRBV7-8 to TRBJ1-5; the D gene is possibly TRBD1 (6 bases). The length of the CDR3 is 15 residues. Germline loops: CDR1 SGHVS, CDR2 FQNEAQ. With 4 bases removed from V and 5 bases from J, the gap between germline ends came to 15 bases. The CDR3 protein is CASSSLGRGDQPQHF. The CDR3 DNA reads TGTGCCAGCAGCTCCCTAGGCAGGGGAGATCAGCCCCAGCATTTT. Drawing the rest from reference TRBV7-8 and TRBJ1-5, the complete variable domain is GAGVSQSPRYKVAKRGQDVALRCDPISGHVSLFWYQQALGQGPEFLTYFQNEAQLDKSGLPSDRFFAERPEGSVSTLKIQRTQQEDSAVYLCASSSLGRGDQPQHFGDGTRLSIL.

The chain uses TRBV5-1 and TRBJ1-4, with a tentative D call TRBD1 (6 bases). Germline V lookup: CDR1 SGHRS, CDR2 YFSETQ. This CDR3 is 16 amino acids long. Trimming took off 0 bases at V and 2 bases at J, with 11 bases between the two ends. The CDR3 DNA reads as TGCGCCAGCAGCTTGGCTCTGGGGGCGACTAATGAAAAACTGTTTTTT. This sequence encodes CASSLALGATNEKLFF. Using reference TRBV5-1 and TRBJ1-4 for the parts outside the CDR3, the full variable domain is KAGVTQTPRYLIKTRGQQVTLSCSPISGHRSVSWYQQTPGQGLQFLFEYFSETQRNKGNFPGRFSGRQFSNSRSEMNVSTLELGDSALYLCASSLALGATNEKLFFGSGTQLSVL.

For the CDR3, the DNA is TGTGCCAGCAGTGAAGTATCGACAGGGATTCCGAGCTCCTATAATTCACCCCTCCACTTT. As protein: CASSEVSTGIPSSYNSPLHF. The J gene is TRBJ1-6, the V gene TRBV2; 7 bases agree with TRBD1. Germline lookup yields CDR1 SNHLY and CDR2 FYNNEI. The CDR3 contains 20 residues. J was trimmed by 0 bases and V by 1 base; bases with no gene match: 12.

This clonotype showed up many times. This rearrangement joins TRBV7-8 to TRBJ2-5, with TRBD1 matching over 7 bases. The V segment lost 6 bases and the J segment 3 bases; nucleotides outside the gene matches: 7. The CDR3 covers 14 residues. Germline V gene lookup returns CDR1 SGHVS and CDR2 FQNEAQ. CDR3 coding DNA: TGTGCCAGCAGTCGCTACGGGACAGAAGAGACCCAGTACTTC. It translates to CASSRYGTEETQYF.

The chain carries TRBV7-9 and TRBJ1-1; D remains ambiguous. The J call may not be correct, given that the DNA end is closer to TRBJ1-3. This CDR3 has 17 residues. Germline values: CDR1 SEHNR, CDR2 FQNEAQ (reference sequence). Here the CDR3 reads CASSLSFHTISGNTIYF. The CDR3 coding sequence is TGTGCCAGCAGCTTATCATTCCACACAATCTCTGGAAACACCATATATTTT.

This clonotype has ten or more counts. V usage is TRBV15 and J usage is TRBJ2-5; D not certain. Looked up from germline, CDR1 is LNHNV and CDR2 is YYDKDF (reference sequence). This CDR3 has 12 residues. V lost 0 bases to trimming and J lost 7 bases, with 6 bases between them. The CDR3 sequence is CATSRDSGTQYF. The CDR3 coding sequence is TGTGCCACCAGCAGAGATTCGGGGACCCAGTACTTC.

This clonotype showed up just a few times. The chain employs TRBV2 and TRBJ2-5; no clear D. This CDR3 is built from 9 residues. The germline V and J ends were trimmed by 9 bases and 13 bases, with 12 bases remaining between them. The V gene's germline CDR1 is SNHLY and CDR2 FYNNEI. The CDR3 reads CARNPPPYF. The DNA of the CDR3 is TGTGCCAGAAATCCTCCCCCGTACTTC.

The CDR3 spells CASNPRAGMILRELFF. In nucleotides, the CDR3 is TGTGCCAGCAACCCTCGGGCAGGGATGATTCTACGGGAGCTGTTTTTT. J is TRBJ2-2 and V is TRBV7-2; weak D call: TRBD1 (5 bases). Trimming pared 7 bases from V and 9 bases from J, leaving 24 bases between. CDR3 size: 16 residues. Germline assignment: CDR1 SGHTA and CDR2 FQGNSA.

This clonotype showed up just a few times. The gene calls are TRBV12-3 or TRBV12-4 and TRBJ1-2; TRBD1 might be the D (6 bases). The CDR3 sequence is 13 residues long. Trimming left V 3 bases short and J 7 bases short, with 12 bases between. The CDR3 DNA follows: TGTGCCAGCAGTTTCCGGGGGCCCGGTGGCTACACCTTC. Translating it yields CASSFRGPGGYTF.

This clonotype was picked up many times. The chain combines TRBV20-1 with TRBJ2-6; D not certain. Deletions cut 2 bases from V and 1 base from J, with 6 bases between. CDR3 length equals 14 residues. Germline CDR1 DFQATT, CDR2 SNEGSKA (reference sequence). The CDR3 bases are TGCAGTGCTAGATGGCTATCTGGGGCCAACGTCCTGACTTTC. Amino acids: CSARWLSGANVLTF.

As DNA, the CDR3 is TGTGCCAGCATCGAGGGACGACAGGGGCCCCAGCATTTT. Protein product: CASIEGRQGPQHF. The chain couples TRBV7-2 to TRBJ1-5; 7 bases match TRBD1. The germline V gene encodes CDR1 SGHTA and CDR2 FQGNSA. With V trimmed by 7 bases and J by 9 bases, 9 bases remained unmatched. This CDR3 region has 13 residues.

In regard to this clonotype: One base away lies a much larger clone, so this may be a sequencing read error. The chain carries TRBV4-1 and TRBJ2-5; the match to TRBD1 covers 8 bases. Germline V gene sequence: CDR1 MGHRA, CDR2 YSYEKL. The CDR3 sequence is 15 residues long. CDR3 sequence (DNA): TGCGCCAGCGGCCAAACACCACAGGGGGTGGAGACCCAGTACTTC. Protein product: CASGQTPQGVETQYF.

This chain joins TRBV20-1 and TRBJ1-1, with 8 bases lining up with TRBD1. This CDR3 is built from 15 residues. Per germline, CDR1 DFQATT and CDR2 SNEGSKA (reference sequence). V lost 4 bases and J lost 8; bases outside the gene matches: 15. CDR3 region: CSATETGAWGAEAFF. The CDR3 DNA is TGCAGTGCTACCGAGACAGGGGCATGGGGCGCCGAAGCTTTCTTT.

The table lists this clonotype with many counts. One junction end disagrees with the germline gene, perhaps due to a read error. The rearrangement uses TRBV10-3 and TRBJ1-6, with a possible D match to TRBD1 (5 bases). Germline CDR1 ENHRY, CDR2 SYGVKD. The CDR3 sequence is 16 residues long. The CDR3 reads CASSQPPGGVGSPLHF. CDR3 in DNA: TGTGCCAGCAGTCAGCCGCCGGGGGGTGTTGGTTCACCCCTCCACTTT.

The chain is built from TRBV2 and TRBJ2-7; TRBD1 might be the D (6 bases). The CDR3 totals 14 residues. Between the trimmed V and J ends, which lost 8 bases and 0 bases, there was a span of 14 bases. Germline CDR1 is SNHLY and CDR2 is FYNNEI. The CDR3 coding sequence is TGTGCCAGCGGCCGGGACACCGACTCCTACGAGCAGTACTTC. Translation gives CASGRDTDSYEQYF. Looking up the rest from reference TRBV2 and TRBJ2-7 gives the full variable domain: EPEVTQTPSHQVTQMGQEVILRCVPISNHLYFYWYRQILGQKVEFLVSFYNNEISEKSEIFDDQFSVERPDGSNFTLKIRSTKLEDSAMYFCASGRDTDSYEQYFGPGTRLTVT.